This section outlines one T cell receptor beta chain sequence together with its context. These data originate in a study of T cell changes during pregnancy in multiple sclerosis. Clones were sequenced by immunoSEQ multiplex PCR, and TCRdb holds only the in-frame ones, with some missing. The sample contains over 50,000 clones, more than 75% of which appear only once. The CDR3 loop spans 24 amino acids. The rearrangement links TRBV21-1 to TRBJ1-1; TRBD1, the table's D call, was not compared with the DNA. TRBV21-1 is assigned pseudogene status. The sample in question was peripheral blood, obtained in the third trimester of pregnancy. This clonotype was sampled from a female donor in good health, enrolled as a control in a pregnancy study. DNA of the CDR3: TGTGCCAGCAGCAAAACTAGCTCTCGGACAGGGCAAAGACACCCTTTCCAACAGAACACTGAAGCTTTCTTT. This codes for CASSKTSSRTGQRHPFQQNTEAFF.